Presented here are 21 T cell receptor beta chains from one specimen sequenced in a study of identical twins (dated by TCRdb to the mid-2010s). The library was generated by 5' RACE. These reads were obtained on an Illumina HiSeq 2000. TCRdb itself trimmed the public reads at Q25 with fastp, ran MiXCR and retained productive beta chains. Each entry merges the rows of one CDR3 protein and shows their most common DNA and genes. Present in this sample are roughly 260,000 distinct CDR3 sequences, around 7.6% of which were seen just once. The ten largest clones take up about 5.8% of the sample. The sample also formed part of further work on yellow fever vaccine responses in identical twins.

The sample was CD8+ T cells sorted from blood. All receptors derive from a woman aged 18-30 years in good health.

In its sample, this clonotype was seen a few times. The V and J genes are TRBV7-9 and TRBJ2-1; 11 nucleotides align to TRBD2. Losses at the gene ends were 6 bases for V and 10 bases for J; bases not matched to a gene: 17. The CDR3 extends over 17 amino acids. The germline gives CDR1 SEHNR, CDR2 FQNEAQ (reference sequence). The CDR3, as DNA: TGTGCCAGCAGACAAACAACTAGCGGGAGCCCCTCGGGGGAGCAGTTCTTC. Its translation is CASRQTTSGSPSGEQFF.

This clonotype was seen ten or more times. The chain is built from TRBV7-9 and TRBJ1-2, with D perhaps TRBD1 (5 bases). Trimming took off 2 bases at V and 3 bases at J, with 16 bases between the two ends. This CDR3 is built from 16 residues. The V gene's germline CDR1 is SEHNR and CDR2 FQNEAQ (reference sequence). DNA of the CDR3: TGTGCCAGCAGCTTAAAGGATGCCGGACAAGACTATGGCTACACCTTC. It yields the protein CASSLKDAGQDYGYTF. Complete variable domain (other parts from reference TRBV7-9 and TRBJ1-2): DTGVSQNPRHKITKRGQNVTFRCDPISEHNRLYWYRQTLGQGPEFLTYFQNEAQLEKSRLLSDRFSAERPKGSFSTLEIQRTEQGDSAMYLCASSLKDAGQDYGYTFGSGTRLTVV.

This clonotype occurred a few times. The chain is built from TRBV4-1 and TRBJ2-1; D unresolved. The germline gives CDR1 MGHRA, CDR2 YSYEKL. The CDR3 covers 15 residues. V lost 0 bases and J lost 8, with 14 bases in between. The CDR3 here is CASSQDSAVMDEQFF. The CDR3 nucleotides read TGCGCCAGCAGCCAAGATTCGGCTGTCATGGATGAGCAGTTCTTC.

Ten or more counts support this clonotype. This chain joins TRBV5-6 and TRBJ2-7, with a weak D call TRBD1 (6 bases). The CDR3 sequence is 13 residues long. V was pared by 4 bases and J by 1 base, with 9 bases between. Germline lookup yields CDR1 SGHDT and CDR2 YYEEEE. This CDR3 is CASSVDRSYEQYF. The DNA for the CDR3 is TGTGCCAGCAGCGTAGACAGGTCCTACGAGCAGTACTTC.

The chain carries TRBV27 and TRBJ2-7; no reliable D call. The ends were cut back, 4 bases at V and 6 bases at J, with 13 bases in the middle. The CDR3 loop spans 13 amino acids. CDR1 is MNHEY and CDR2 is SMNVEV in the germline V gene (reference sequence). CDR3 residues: CASSYGPTAEQYF. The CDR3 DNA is TGTGCCAGCAGTTATGGACCTACCGCCGAGCAGTACTTC.

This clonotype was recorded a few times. CDR3 DNA: TGCGCCAGCAGCCAAGACCCGGACATGGTGGATGCGCAGTATTTT. Translating gives CASSQDPDMVDAQYF. V and J are TRBV4-1 and TRBJ2-3, with a weak D call TRBD1 (5 bases). Trimming removed 0 bases at V and 10 bases at J, with 17 bases between. CDR3 length: 15 residues. Germline lookup yields CDR1 MGHRA and CDR2 YSYEKL.

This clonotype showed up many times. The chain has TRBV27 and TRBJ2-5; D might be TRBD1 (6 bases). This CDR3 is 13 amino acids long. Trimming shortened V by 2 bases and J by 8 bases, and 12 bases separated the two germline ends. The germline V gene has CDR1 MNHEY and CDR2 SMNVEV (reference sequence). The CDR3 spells CASSLIRGDTQYF. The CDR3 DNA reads TGTGCCAGCAGTTTAATCAGGGGTGACACCCAGTACTTC.

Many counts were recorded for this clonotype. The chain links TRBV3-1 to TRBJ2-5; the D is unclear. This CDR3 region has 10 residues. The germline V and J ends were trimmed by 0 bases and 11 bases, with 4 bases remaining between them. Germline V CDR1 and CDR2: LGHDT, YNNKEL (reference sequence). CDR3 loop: CASSQDRQYF. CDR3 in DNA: TGTGCCAGCAGCCAAGATCGTCAGTACTTC.

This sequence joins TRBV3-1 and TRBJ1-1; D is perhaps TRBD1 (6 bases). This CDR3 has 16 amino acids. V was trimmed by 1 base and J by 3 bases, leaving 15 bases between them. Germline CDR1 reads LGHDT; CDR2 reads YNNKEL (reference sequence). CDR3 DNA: TGTGCCAGCAGCCAAGGGTGGGGGCCGAGGGACACTGAAGCTTTCTTT. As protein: CASSQGWGPRDTEAFF.

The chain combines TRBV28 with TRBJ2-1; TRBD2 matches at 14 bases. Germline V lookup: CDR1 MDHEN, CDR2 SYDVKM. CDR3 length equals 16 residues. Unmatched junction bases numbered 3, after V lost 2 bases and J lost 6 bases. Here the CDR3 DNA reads TGTGCCAGCAGTTTAGAGACTAGCGGGAGGGCCAATGAGCAGTTCTTC. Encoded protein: CASSLETSGRANEQFF. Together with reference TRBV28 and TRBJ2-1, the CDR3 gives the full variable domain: DVKVTQSSRYLVKRTGEKVFLECVQDMDHENMFWYRQDPGLGLRLIYFSYDVKMKEKGDIPEGYSVSREKKERFSLILESASTNQTSMYLCASSLETSGRANEQFFGPGTRLTVL.

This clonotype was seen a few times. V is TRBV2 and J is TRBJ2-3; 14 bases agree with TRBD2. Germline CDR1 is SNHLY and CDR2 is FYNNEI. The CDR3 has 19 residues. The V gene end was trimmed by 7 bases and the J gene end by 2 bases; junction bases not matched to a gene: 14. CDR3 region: CASTYTGTSGSAITDTQYF. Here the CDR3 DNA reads TGTGCCAGCACCTACACCGGGACTAGCGGGAGCGCGATCACAGATACGCAGTATTTT.

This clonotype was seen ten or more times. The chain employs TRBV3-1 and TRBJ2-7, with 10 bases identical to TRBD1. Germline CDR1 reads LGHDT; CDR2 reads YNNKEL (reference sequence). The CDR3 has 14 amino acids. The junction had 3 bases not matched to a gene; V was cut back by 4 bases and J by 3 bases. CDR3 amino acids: CASSRGQGDYEQYV. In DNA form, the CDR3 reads TGTGCCAGCAGCCGCGGACAGGGGGACTACGAGCAGTACGTC.

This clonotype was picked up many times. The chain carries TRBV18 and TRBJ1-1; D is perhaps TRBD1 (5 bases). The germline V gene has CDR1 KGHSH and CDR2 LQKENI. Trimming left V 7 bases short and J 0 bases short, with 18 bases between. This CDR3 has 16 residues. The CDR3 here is CASCPGTAPLNTEAFF. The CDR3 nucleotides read TGTGCCAGCTGCCCCGGGACCGCACCCTTGAACACTGAAGCTTTCTTT.

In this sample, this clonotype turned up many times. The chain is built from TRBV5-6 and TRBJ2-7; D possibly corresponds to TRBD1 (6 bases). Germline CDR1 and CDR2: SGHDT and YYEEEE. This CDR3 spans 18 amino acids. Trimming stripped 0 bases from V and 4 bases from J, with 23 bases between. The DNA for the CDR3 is TGTGCCAGCAGCTTGGTAGGTCGGGTGACAGGTGAACTTTACGAGCAGTACGTC. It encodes CASSLVGRVTGELYEQYV.

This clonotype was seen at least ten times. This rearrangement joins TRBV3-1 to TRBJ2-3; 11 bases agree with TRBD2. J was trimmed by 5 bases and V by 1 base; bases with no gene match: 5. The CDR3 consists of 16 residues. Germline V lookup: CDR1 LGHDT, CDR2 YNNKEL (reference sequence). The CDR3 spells CASSQGLAGIRDTQYF. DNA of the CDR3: TGTGCCAGCAGCCAAGGACTAGCGGGAATCAGAGATACGCAGTATTTT.

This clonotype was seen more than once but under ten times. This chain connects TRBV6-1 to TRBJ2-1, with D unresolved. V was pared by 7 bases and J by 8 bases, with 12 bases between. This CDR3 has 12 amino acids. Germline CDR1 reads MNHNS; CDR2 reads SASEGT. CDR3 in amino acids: CASTEAIHEQFF. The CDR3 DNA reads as TGTGCCAGCACTGAGGCCATCCATGAGCAGTTCTTC.

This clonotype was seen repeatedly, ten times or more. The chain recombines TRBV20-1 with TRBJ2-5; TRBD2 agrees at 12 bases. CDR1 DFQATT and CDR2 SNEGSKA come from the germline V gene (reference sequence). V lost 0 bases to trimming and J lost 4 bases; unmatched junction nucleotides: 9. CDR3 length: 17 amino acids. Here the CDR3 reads CSAREGASGRERETQYF. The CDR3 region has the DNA TGCAGTGCTAGAGAAGGGGCTAGCGGGAGGGAAAGAGAGACCCAGTACTTC.

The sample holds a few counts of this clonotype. In DNA form, the CDR3 reads TGTGCCAGCAGCCCCGACGTCTACCATACGCAGTATTTT. This gives the protein CASSPDVYHTQYF. The gene calls are TRBV3-1 and TRBJ2-3; D ambiguous. V was shortened by 4 bases and J by 7 bases, with 12 bases between the two germline ends. The length of the CDR3 is 13 residues. Per germline, CDR1 LGHDT and CDR2 YNNKEL (reference sequence).

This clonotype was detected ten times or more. As DNA, the CDR3 is TGTGCCAGCAGTCCAATCCCCAGGGGACGAAACGAGCAGTACGTC. This gives the protein CASSPIPRGRNEQYV. The rearrangement uses TRBV28 and TRBJ2-7, with D perhaps matching TRBD1 (6 bases). The ends were cut back, 5 bases at V and 5 bases at J, with 19 bases in the middle. Germline CDR1 MDHEN, CDR2 SYDVKM. CDR3 size: 15 residues.

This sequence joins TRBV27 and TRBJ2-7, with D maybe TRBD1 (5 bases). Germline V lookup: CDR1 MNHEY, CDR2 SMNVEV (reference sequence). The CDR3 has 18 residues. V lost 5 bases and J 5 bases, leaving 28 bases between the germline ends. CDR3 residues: CASSPVWVWGPVNDEQYF. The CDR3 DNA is TGTGCCAGCAGTCCCGTTTGGGTGTGGGGCCCGGTCAATGACGAGCAGTACTTC.

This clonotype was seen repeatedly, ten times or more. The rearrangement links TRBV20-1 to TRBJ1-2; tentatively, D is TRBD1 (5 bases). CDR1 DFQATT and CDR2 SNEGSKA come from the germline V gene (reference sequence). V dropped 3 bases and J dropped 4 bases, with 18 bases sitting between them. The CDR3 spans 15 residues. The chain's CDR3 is CSASRRDGSSYGYTF. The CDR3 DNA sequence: TGCAGTGCTAGTCGGCGGGACGGATCTTCCTATGGCTACACCTTC.